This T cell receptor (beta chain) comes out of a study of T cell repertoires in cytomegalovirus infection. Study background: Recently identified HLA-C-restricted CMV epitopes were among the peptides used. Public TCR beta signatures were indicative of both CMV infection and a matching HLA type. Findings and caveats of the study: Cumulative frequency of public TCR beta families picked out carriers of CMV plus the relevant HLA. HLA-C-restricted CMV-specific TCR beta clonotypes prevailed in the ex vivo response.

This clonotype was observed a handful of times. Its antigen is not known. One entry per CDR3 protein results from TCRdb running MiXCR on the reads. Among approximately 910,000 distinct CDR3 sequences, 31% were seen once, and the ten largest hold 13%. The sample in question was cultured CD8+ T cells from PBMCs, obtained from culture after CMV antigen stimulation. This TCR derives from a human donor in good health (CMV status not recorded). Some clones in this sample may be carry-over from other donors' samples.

CDR3: CASSQGRYDTEAFF. The CDR3 DNA reads TGCGCCAGCAGCCAAGGGAGGTATGACACTGAAGCTTTCTTT. The chain carries TRBV4-3 and TRBJ1-1; D not certain. Between the trimmed V and J ends, which lost 1 base and 3 bases, there was a span of 9 bases. This CDR3 comprises 14 residues. Germline CDR1 and CDR2: LGHNA and YSLEER.